Listed below are T cell receptor beta chains from one sample, sequenced in a study of CD8 T cells in ankylosing spondylitis. Each CDR3 protein is one row after TCRdb ran MiXCR on the 5' RACE reads. The sample includes 380,000 or so distinct CDR3 sequences, 20% to 25% of them seen just once. The material sequenced was blood, either unsorted or a sorted T cell fraction (not recorded which). These receptors were taken from a male donor with ankylosing spondylitis or in good health (not recorded which). Each CDR3 is given with its conserved first and last residue. Each record gives: D gene, J gene, clone size, V gene, CDR3 DNA, CDR3 protein. The D gene is left open where the match is weak. Not every row has a clone size; where given, it reads once, few, many or a size class.

D gene: .
J gene: TRBJ2-3
clone size: few
V gene: TRBV13
CDR3 DNA: TGTGCCAGCAGCTTAGGTGGCCTCCCGCGAGATACGCAGTATTTT
CDR3 protein: CASSLGGLPRDTQYF

D gene: .
J gene: TRBJ2-7
clone size: .
V gene: TRBV19
CDR3 DNA: TGTGCCAGTAGTACCGACAGTCGCGAGCAGTACTTC
CDR3 protein: CASSTDSREQYF

D gene: .
J gene: TRBJ2-1
clone size: few
V gene: TRBV7-2
CDR3 DNA: TGTGCCAGCAGCGCGGACGAGGCGTCCTACAATGAGCAGTTCTTC
CDR3 protein: CASSADEASYNEQFF

D gene: .
J gene: TRBJ2-1
clone size: few
V gene: TRBV29-1
CDR3 DNA: TGCAGCGTTGATTTTGGGGCCTCCTACAATGAGCAGTTCTTC
CDR3 protein: CSVDFGASYNEQFF

D gene: TRBD1
J gene: TRBJ2-7
clone size: .
V gene: TRBV7-6
CDR3 DNA: TGTGCCAGAGAGGGACAGGGGTCGACCTACGAGCAGTACTTC
CDR3 protein: CAREGQGSTYEQYF

D gene: TRBD1
J gene: TRBJ2-2
clone size: few
V gene: TRBV12-3/TRBV12-4
CDR3 DNA: TGTGCCAGCAGTTTCATGAGACAGGGGAGGCACACCGGGGAGCTGTTTTTT
CDR3 protein: CASSFMRQGRHTGELFF

D gene: TRBD2
J gene: TRBJ2-3
clone size: few
V gene: TRBV9
CDR3 DNA: TGTGCCAGCAGCGTAGGCCTTACTAGCGCCCTCCTTACAGATACGCAGTATTTT
CDR3 protein: CASSVGLTSALLTDTQYF

D gene: .
J gene: TRBJ2-4
clone size: .
V gene: TRBV29-1
CDR3 DNA: TGCAGCGTTGTGAACCGGGAACTAGCCAAAAACATTCAGTACTTC
CDR3 protein: CSVVNRELAKNIQYF

D gene: .
J gene: TRBJ2-5
clone size: .
V gene: TRBV7-7
CDR3 DNA: TGTGCCAGCAGCTTAGATATAGGCGGTCGGGAGCGCAAGGAGACCCAGTACTTC
CDR3 protein: CASSLDIGGRERKETQYF

D gene: TRBD1
J gene: TRBJ1-5
clone size: .
V gene: TRBV12-3/TRBV12-4
CDR3 DNA: TGTGCCAGCAGTTTAACCAGGGGGGAGCCCCAGCATTTT
CDR3 protein: CASSLTRGEPQHF

D gene: .
J gene: TRBJ2-7
clone size: .
V gene: TRBV5-6
CDR3 DNA: TGTGCCAGCAGTGCAGGGAGTTGGAACGAGCAGTACTTC
CDR3 protein: CASSAGSWNEQYF

D gene: .
J gene: TRBJ2-5
clone size: few
V gene: TRBV7-3
CDR3 DNA: TGTGCCAGCAGCCCGGACAGCTCTTGGAGGGAGACCCAGTACTTC
CDR3 protein: CASSPDSSWRETQYF

D gene: TRBD1
J gene: TRBJ2-5
clone size: .
V gene: TRBV28
CDR3 DNA: TGTGCCAGCACCCGACAGGGTTTGTACCAAGAGACCCAGTACTTC
CDR3 protein: CASTRQGLYQETQYF

D gene: TRBD1
J gene: TRBJ2-7
clone size: few
V gene: TRBV13
CDR3 DNA: TGTGCCAGCAGCTTAGTAGGGGGCAGGTACGAGCAGTACTTC
CDR3 protein: CASSLVGGRYEQYF

D gene: TRBD2
J gene: TRBJ2-1
clone size: many
V gene: TRBV4-1
CDR3 DNA: TGCGCCAGCAGCCCTACTAGCGGGACCTACAATGAGCAGTTCTTC
CDR3 protein: CASSPTSGTYNEQFF

D gene: TRBD2
J gene: TRBJ2-5
clone size: .
V gene: TRBV25-1
CDR3 DNA: TGTGCCAGCAGTGGTAAACCCGGGGGGGAGACCCAGTACTTC
CDR3 protein: CASSGKPGGETQYF

D gene: TRBD1
J gene: TRBJ2-1
clone size: few
V gene: TRBV29-1
CDR3 DNA: TGCAGCGTTGAAGAAGGGACAGGGTACTACAATGAGCAGTTCTTC
CDR3 protein: CSVEEGTGYYNEQFF

D gene: .
J gene: TRBJ1-5
clone size: .
V gene: TRBV12-3/TRBV12-4
CDR3 DNA: TGTGCCAGCAGTTTTTTAGCCCAGCCCCAGCATTTT
CDR3 protein: CASSFLAQPQHF

D gene: TRBD2
J gene: TRBJ2-1
clone size: .
V gene: TRBV19
CDR3 DNA: TGTGCCAGTACCACGGGACTAACCTCCTACAATGAGCAGTTCTTC
CDR3 protein: CASTTGLTSYNEQFF

D gene: .
J gene: TRBJ2-3
clone size: few
V gene: TRBV28
CDR3 DNA: TGTGCCAGCAGCATGGCGTCCGCCACAGATACGCAGTATTTT
CDR3 protein: CASSMASATDTQYF

D gene: .
J gene: TRBJ2-7
clone size: .
V gene: TRBV16
CDR3 DNA: TGTGCCAGCAGCCAATCAGGGGCCTCTCCTTCCTACGAGCAGTACTTC
CDR3 protein: CASSQSGASPSYEQYF

D gene: .
J gene: TRBJ2-2
clone size: .
V gene: TRBV2
CDR3 DNA: TGTGCCAGCAGGTCCCGAGGGGGGCTGAACACCGGGGAGCTGTTTTTT
CDR3 protein: CASRSRGGLNTGELFF

D gene: .
J gene: TRBJ1-4
clone size: few
V gene: TRBV29-1
CDR3 DNA: TGCAGCTCCGGGGATGCAGGGGATAATGAAAAACTGTTTTTT
CDR3 protein: CSSGDAGDNEKLFF

D gene: TRBD2
J gene: TRBJ2-3
clone size: once
V gene: TRBV10-2
CDR3 DNA: TGCGCCAGCAGTGACTCGAGCGGGGGGTTCTCAGATACGCAGTATTTT
CDR3 protein: CASSDSSGGFSDTQYF

D gene: .
J gene: TRBJ2-1
clone size: .
V gene: TRBV12-3/TRBV12-4
CDR3 DNA: TGTGCCAGCAGTTTAGACGGGACGGGCGCATTCTTC
CDR3 protein: CASSLDGTGAFF

D gene: .
J gene: TRBJ2-3
clone size: few
V gene: TRBV6-1
CDR3 DNA: TGTGCCAGCAGCCCACGGACGGATTGGACAGATACGCAGTATTTT
CDR3 protein: CASSPRTDWTDTQYF

D gene: .
J gene: TRBJ2-3
clone size: .
V gene: TRBV7-2
CDR3 DNA: TGTGCCAGCGCCAAGGCCGGACAAAAAGATACGCAGTATTTT
CDR3 protein: CASAKAGQKDTQYF

D gene: .
J gene: TRBJ2-7
clone size: .
V gene: TRBV5-8
CDR3 DNA: TGTGCCAGCAGGGGCAGGGCAGCCTACGAGCAGTACTTC
CDR3 protein: CASRGRAAYEQYF

D gene: .
J gene: TRBJ2-2
clone size: .
V gene: TRBV5-1
CDR3 DNA: TGCGCCAGCAGCTTGGCGTTCGGCGGGGAGCTGTTTTTT
CDR3 protein: CASSLAFGGELFF

D gene: TRBD2
J gene: TRBJ2-1
clone size: .
V gene: TRBV29-1
CDR3 DNA: TGCAGCGTCCTTAACAGCGGGGGGGTCTACAATGAGCAGTTCTTC
CDR3 protein: CSVLNSGGVYNEQFF

D gene: .
J gene: TRBJ2-1
clone size: .
V gene: TRBV5-1
CDR3 DNA: TGCGCCAGCAGCTTGAGTGAGGTTCATGAGCAGTTCTTC
CDR3 protein: CASSLSEVHEQFF

D gene: .
J gene: TRBJ2-5
clone size: few
V gene: TRBV5-1
CDR3 DNA: TGCGCCAGCAGCTTGGTCGGCAGCGGACAAGAGACCCAGTACTTC
CDR3 protein: CASSLVGSGQETQYF

D gene: .
J gene: TRBJ2-1
clone size: .
V gene: TRBV10-3
CDR3 DNA: TGTGCCGCACGGGACGGCTACAATGAGCAGTTCTTC
CDR3 protein: CAARDGYNEQFF

D gene: TRBD1
J gene: TRBJ2-1
clone size: few
V gene: TRBV20-1
CDR3 DNA: TGCGGGGCTGTGGGGACAGTGCACAATGAGCAGTTCTTC
CDR3 protein: CGAVGTVHNEQFF

D gene: TRBD1
J gene: TRBJ2-3
clone size: few
V gene: TRBV29-1
CDR3 DNA: TGCAGCCTGCGGCCGGGACAGGGATACACAGATACGCAGTATTTT
CDR3 protein: CSLRPGQGYTDTQYF

D gene: .
J gene: TRBJ2-7
clone size: .
V gene: TRBV5-6
CDR3 DNA: TGTGCCAGCAGCTTTAGACAGGCGAGCTACGAGCAGTACTTC
CDR3 protein: CASSFRQASYEQYF